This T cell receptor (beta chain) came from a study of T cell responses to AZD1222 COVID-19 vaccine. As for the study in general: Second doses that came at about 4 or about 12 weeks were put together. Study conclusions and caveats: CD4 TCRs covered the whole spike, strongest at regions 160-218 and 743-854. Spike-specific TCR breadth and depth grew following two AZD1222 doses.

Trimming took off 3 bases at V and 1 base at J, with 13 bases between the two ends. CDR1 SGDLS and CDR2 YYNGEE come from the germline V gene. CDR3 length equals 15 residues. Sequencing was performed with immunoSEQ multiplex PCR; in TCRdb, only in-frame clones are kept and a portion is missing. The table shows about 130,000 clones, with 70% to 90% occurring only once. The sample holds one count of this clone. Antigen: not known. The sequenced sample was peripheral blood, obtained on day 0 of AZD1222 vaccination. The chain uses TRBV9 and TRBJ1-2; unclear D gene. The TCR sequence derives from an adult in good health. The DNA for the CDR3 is TGTGCCAGCAGCGGGCGGACGGGGTATAACTATGGCTACACCTTC. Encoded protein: CASSGRTGYNYGYTF.